These T cell receptor beta chains were read from a single sample in a study of early T cells in non-severe SARS-CoV-2 infection. TCRdb recomputed calls from the 5' RACE reads with MiXCR, one row per CDR3 protein. Here the sample spans about 98,000 distinct CDR3 sequences, 11% being singletons. Sequencing input: whole blood. Source of these receptors: an adult who was a healthcare worker with PCR-confirmed SARS-CoV-2 infection or an uninfected control (not recorded which). The CDR3 runs from the conserved cysteine through the conserved F or W. Each record gives: clone size, CDR3 length, J gene, D gene, V gene, CDR3 DNA, CDR3 protein. A D gene is named only where the DNA matches it firmly. Clone size is stated in some rows and not others, as once, few, many or a class when expanded.

many 13 TRBJ2-7 . TRBV5-1 TGCGCCAGCAGCTGGGACGGATCCTACGAGCAGTACTTC CASSWDGSYEQYF
. 14 TRBJ1-2 TRBD1 TRBV7-8 TGTGCCAGCAGCTCGGAGGGGGCTGACTATGGCTACACCTTC CASSSEGADYGYTF
few 16 TRBJ1-5 . TRBV5-8 TGTGCCAGCAGCTCGGACGGAGTCTATAGCAATCAGCCCCAGCATTTT CASSSDGVYSNQPQHF
. 15 TRBJ2-1 TRBD1 TRBV19 TGTGCCAGTTCCCCGGGACAGGGGACCTACAATGAGCAGTTCTTC CASSPGQGTYNEQFF
. 14 TRBJ2-1 . TRBV7-9 TGTGCCAGCAGCTCGGCTACGGGGGTCAGTGAGCAGTTCTTC CASSSATGVSEQFF
. 16 TRBJ2-7 . TRBV11-2 TGTGCCAGCAGCTTAGGGGGACCTCTAGGAAACTACGAGCAGTACTTC CASSLGGPLGNYEQYF
few 16 TRBJ2-3 . TRBV2 TGTGCCAGCAGTGAAGGTTTCAACGGGGACACAGATACGCAGTATTTT CASSEGFNGDTDTQYF
few 15 TRBJ2-2 . TRBV5-5 TGTGCCAGCAGCTTGGCCGGGGTACTCACCGGGGAGCTGTTTTTT CASSLAGVLTGELFF
many 16 TRBJ2-3 TRBD2 TRBV5-1 TGCGCCAGCAGCTTGGGGGCCCCGACTAGCCGAGATACGCAGTATTTT CASSLGAPTSRDTQYF
many 17 TRBJ1-6 . TRBV29-1 TGCAGCGTTGTACCCCTCAATCGGAGCTCCTATAATTCACCCCTCCACTTT CSVVPLNRSSYNSPLHF
once 15 TRBJ2-6 . TRBV6-1 TGTGCCAGCACCTCAAGCAGCTCTGGGGCCAACGTCCTGACTTTC CASTSSSSGANVLTF
. 15 TRBJ2-7 . TRBV5-5 TGTGCCAGCAGCTTGGACCCTACAGGGACCTACGAGCAGTACTTC CASSLDPTGTYEQYF
. 13 TRBJ1-1 . TRBV5-1 TGCGCCAGCAGCCCACCAGGGACTTCTGAAGCTTTCTTT CASSPPGTSEAFF
many 17 TRBJ1-5 . TRBV7-8 TGTGCCAGCCACACCCGAGCAAGGGACTCTAGCAATCAGCCCCAGCATTTT CASHTRARDSSNQPQHF
many 13 TRBJ1-5 . TRBV7-9 TGTGCCAGCAGCGTTAACGGCTACCAGCCCCAGCATTTT CASSVNGYQPQHF
. 14 TRBJ1-6 . TRBV6-1 TGTGCCAGCAGAGGGATACCAGGCGTAAGGGCCCTCCACTTT CASRGIPGVRALHF
. 13 TRBJ2-3 . TRBV29-1 TGCAGCGTTGCCAGGGATTACACAGATACGCAGTATTTT CSVARDYTDTQYF
many 15 TRBJ1-1 TRBD1 TRBV7-9 TGTGCCAGCAGCTTCGGACAGGGAGGTAACACTGAAGCTTTCTTT CASSFGQGGNTEAFF
many 15 TRBJ1-2 . TRBV9 TGTGCCAGCAGCCGTACTATACAGGGATCCTATGGCTACACCTTC CASSRTIQGSYGYTF
. 14 TRBJ2-7 . TRBV15 TGTGCCACCAGCAGAGGAGAGGACCCCTACGAGCAGTACTTC CATSRGEDPYEQYF